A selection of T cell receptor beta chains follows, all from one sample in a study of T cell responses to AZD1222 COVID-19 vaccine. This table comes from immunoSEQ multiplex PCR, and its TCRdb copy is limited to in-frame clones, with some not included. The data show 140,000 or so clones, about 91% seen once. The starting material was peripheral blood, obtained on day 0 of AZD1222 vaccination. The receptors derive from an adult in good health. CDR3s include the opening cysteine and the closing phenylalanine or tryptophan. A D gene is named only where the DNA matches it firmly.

CDR3 protein: CASSYVRGSEKLFF; J gene: TRBJ1-4; V gene: TRBV6-5; D gene: NA
CDR3 protein: CASSLADSGYSNQPQHF; J gene: TRBJ1-5; V gene: TRBV7-9; D gene: NA
CDR3 protein: CASSRTRGAGETQYF; J gene: TRBJ2-5; V gene: TRBV6-5; D gene: NA
CDR3 protein: CASSLAGAGGVTQYF; J gene: TRBJ2-3; V gene: TRBV7-2; D gene: TRBD2
CDR3 protein: CASSVKGTPGELFF; J gene: TRBJ2-2; V gene: TRBV9; D gene: NA
CDR3 protein: CASSNDGSTDTQYF; J gene: TRBJ2-3; V gene: TRBV6-4; D gene: NA
CDR3 protein: CASQTDTYNSPLHF; J gene: TRBJ1-6; V gene: TRBV5-1; D gene: NA
CDR3 protein: CASSPDPGTYNEQFF; J gene: TRBJ2-1; V gene: TRBV5-1; D gene: NA
CDR3 protein: CASSHLGTGGYEQYF; J gene: TRBJ2-7; V gene: TRBV4-1; D gene: TRBD1
CDR3 protein: CASSLAEAGNTGELFF; J gene: TRBJ2-2; V gene: TRBV11-3; D gene: NA
CDR3 protein: CASSYRNSPLHF; J gene: TRBJ1-6; V gene: TRBV6-5; D gene: NA
CDR3 protein: CARSFEDASSSYNEQFF; J gene: TRBJ2-1; V gene: TRBV7-5; D gene: NA
CDR3 protein: CASSQVWGGFNQPQHF; J gene: TRBJ1-5; V gene: TRBV21-1; D gene: NA
CDR3 protein: CAISGQGDQPQHF; J gene: TRBJ1-5; V gene: TRBV10-3; D gene: TRBD1
CDR3 protein: CASRKQHIVGKLFF; J gene: TRBJ1-4; V gene: TRBV28; D gene: NA
CDR3 protein: CASSAHGQGSEAFF; J gene: TRBJ1-1; V gene: TRBV6-5; D gene: TRBD1
CDR3 protein: CASSLFAGENTDTQYF; J gene: TRBJ2-3; V gene: TRBV5-1; D gene: TRBD2
CDR3 protein: CASSLGQSYGYTF; J gene: TRBJ1-2; V gene: TRBV5-8; D gene: NA
CDR3 protein: CASSAGEFEAFF; J gene: TRBJ1-1; V gene: TRBV7-9; D gene: NA
CDR3 protein: CASSWRVGYGYTF; J gene: TRBJ1-2; V gene: TRBV27; D gene: NA
CDR3 protein: CASNPGTGYGYTF; J gene: TRBJ1-2; V gene: TRBV19; D gene: TRBD1
CDR3 protein: CASSERGFGGVLNTEAFF; J gene: TRBJ1-1; V gene: TRBV6-1; D gene: NA
CDR3 protein: CASIGASNTGELFF; J gene: TRBJ2-2; V gene: TRBV6-5; D gene: NA
CDR3 protein: CASSEMGAGGELFF; J gene: TRBJ2-2; V gene: TRBV2; D gene: NA
CDR3 protein: CASSPQIDYGYTF; J gene: TRBJ1-2; V gene: TRBV4-1; D gene: NA
CDR3 protein: CASSVIAGGTDTQYF; J gene: TRBJ2-3; V gene: TRBV19; D gene: TRBD2
CDR3 protein: CASSLVGTGHNEQFF; J gene: TRBJ2-1; V gene: TRBV7-6; D gene: NA
CDR3 protein: CASSYGSGGREDTQYF; J gene: TRBJ2-3; V gene: TRBV6-5; D gene: TRBD2
CDR3 protein: CATSRDSTRNEAQYF; J gene: TRBJ2-5; V gene: TRBV15; D gene: NA
CDR3 protein: CASSLGSYGYTF; J gene: TRBJ1-2; V gene: TRBV5-1; D gene: NA
CDR3 protein: CASSQNRLAGGDEQFF; J gene: TRBJ2-1; V gene: TRBV4-1; D gene: TRBD2
CDR3 protein: CASSPGVLDKNIQYF; J gene: TRBJ2-4; V gene: TRBV5-1; D gene: NA
CDR3 protein: CASSYHLVRGGGELFF; J gene: TRBJ2-2; V gene: TRBV6-5; D gene: NA
CDR3 protein: CASSSLDREGGYTF; J gene: TRBJ1-2; V gene: TRBV28; D gene: TRBD1
CDR3 protein: CASRPTGPSGNTIYF; J gene: TRBJ1-3; V gene: TRBV7-2; D gene: TRBD1
CDR3 protein: CASSLRGQDYEQYF; J gene: TRBJ2-7; V gene: TRBV5-1; D gene: TRBD1
CDR3 protein: CASSYFQGHTEAFF; J gene: TRBJ1-1; V gene: TRBV6-2/TRBV6-3; D gene: NA
CDR3 protein: CASSMIGEGNQPQHF; J gene: TRBJ1-5; V gene: TRBV19; D gene: NA
CDR3 protein: CASSTSLGAGGPTGELFF; J gene: TRBJ2-2; V gene: TRBV9; D gene: TRBD2
CDR3 protein: CASSIGGASYGYTF; J gene: TRBJ1-2; V gene: TRBV7-8; D gene: NA
CDR3 protein: CASSPPLGWGQETQYF; J gene: TRBJ2-5; V gene: TRBV18; D gene: NA
CDR3 protein: CASSEAWGRGNTEAFF; J gene: TRBJ1-1; V gene: TRBV6-1; D gene: NA
CDR3 protein: CASSQQYSNQPQHF; J gene: TRBJ1-5; V gene: TRBV3-1/TRBV3-2; D gene: NA
CDR3 protein: CASRGVTGTSGLF; J gene: TRBJ2-1; V gene: TRBV28; D gene: TRBD2
CDR3 protein: CAWRQDTYNSPLHF; J gene: TRBJ1-6; V gene: TRBV30; D gene: NA
CDR3 protein: CALEGAGAIYEQYF; J gene: TRBJ2-7; V gene: TRBV6-5; D gene: NA
CDR3 protein: CASSAVPGQLTSTDTQYF; J gene: TRBJ2-3; V gene: TRBV10-1; D gene: TRBD1
CDR3 protein: CASSREGTETNEKLFF; J gene: TRBJ1-4; V gene: TRBV4-1; D gene: TRBD1
CDR3 protein: CASSFSAADQPQHF; J gene: TRBJ1-5; V gene: TRBV27; D gene: NA